This passage covers 32 T cell receptor beta chains from one sample sequenced in a study of blood T cell repertoires in COVID-19. Some clones are missing from TCRdb's copy, which holds only in-frame ones; the method was immunoSEQ multiplex PCR. The sample consists of under 350,000 clones, approximately 85% of them appearing once. Sequencing used peripheral blood. Receptors originate from a human donor in a cohort sampled during active COVID-19.

Details on this clone: The identical CDR3 is also encoded by other nucleotide sequences in the sample. The chain is built from TRBV10-3 and TRBJ1-1; a weak D match, TRBD1 (6 bases). Trimming took off 2 bases at V and 0 bases at J, with 7 bases between the two ends. Germline V lookup: CDR1 ENHRY, CDR2 SYGVKD. This CDR3 has 14 residues. As DNA, the CDR3 is TGTGCCATCAGTGAGCGGACAGTGAACACTGAAGCTTTCTTT. Encoded protein: CAISERTVNTEAFF.

On this clone: Other DNA sequences in the sample encode the same CDR3. CDR3 sequence reads: CASSLAGNTEAFF. CDR3 in DNA: TGCGCCAGCAGCTTGGCCGGGAACACTGAAGCTTTCTTT. This chain links TRBV5-1 with TRBJ1-1; the D is unclear. The CDR3 contains 13 residues. The germline CDR1 and CDR2 sequences are SGHRS and YFSETQ. V was shortened by 0 bases and J by 1 base, with 4 bases between the two germline ends.

In this sample, this clone turned up once. This chain joins TRBV27 and TRBJ1-5; the D gene is possibly TRBD1 (5 bases). Per the germline V gene, CDR1 is MNHEY and CDR2 is SMNVEV (reference sequence). This CDR3 comprises 14 residues. The V and J ends lost 5 bases and 4 bases respectively, with 12 bases between them. The chain's CDR3 is CASSVRTTNQPQHF. CDR3 DNA: TGTGCCAGCAGTGTTCGGACAACAAATCAGCCCCAGCATTTT.

V usage is TRBV2 and J usage is TRBJ2-2; TRBD1 matches at 8 bases. Germline-derived CDR1 and CDR2 are SNHLY and FYNNEI. J lost 0 bases, V lost 7 bases, and 1 base had no gene match. The CDR3 sequence is 14 residues long. In DNA, the CDR3 is TGTGCCAGCACGGACAGGGCGAACACCGGGGAGCTGTTTTTT. Amino acids: CASTDRANTGELFF.

The V gene is TRBV5-1, the J gene TRBJ2-1, with 14 bases that match TRBD2. The CDR3 is 18 amino acids. Germline-derived CDR1 and CDR2 are SGHRS and YFSETQ. The V and J ends lost 6 bases and 0 bases, in that order; junction bases with no gene match: 8. CDR3 nucleotides: TGCGCCAGCAACAGGAGGACTAGCGGGGGGCTCTCCTACAATGAGCAGTTCTTC. Its translation: CASNRRTSGGLSYNEQFF.

The chain carries TRBV7-9 and TRBJ2-7, with D possibly TRBD1 on 6 matching bases. This CDR3 is built from 13 residues. V was pared by 5 bases and J by 5 bases, with 13 bases between. Germline V gene sequence: CDR1 SEHNR, CDR2 FQNEAQ (reference sequence). CDR3 residues: CASSATGSHEQYF. CDR3 nucleotides: TGTGCCAGCAGCGCTACAGGGAGCCACGAGCAGTACTTC. The complete variable domain, with remaining parts taken from reference TRBV7-9 and TRBJ2-7, reads DTGVSQNPRHKITKRGQNVTFRCDPISEHNRLYWYRQTLGQGPEFLTYFQNEAQLEKSRLLSDRFSAERPKGSFSTLEIQRTEQGDSAMYLCASSATGSHEQYFGPGTRLTVT.

The chain links TRBV27 to TRBJ1-1; TRBD1 aligns across 7 bases. Germline V CDR1 and CDR2: MNHEY, SMNVEV (reference sequence). Trimming removed 5 bases from V and 0 bases from J; junction bases left unmatched: 18. This CDR3 contains 19 residues. CDR3 sequence reads: CASSLYRGEGTQLNTEAFF. Written as DNA, the CDR3 is TGTGCCAGCAGTCTCTACAGGGGAGAGGGCACCCAACTGAACACTGAAGCTTTCTTT.

The chain joins TRBV15 to TRBJ2-7, with no clear D. V lost 0 bases and J 4 bases, leaving 7 bases between the germline ends. The germline CDR1 and CDR2 sequences are LNHNV and YYDKDF (reference sequence). The CDR3 consists of 13 residues. The CDR3 region is CATSRESGYEQYF. CDR3 bases: TGTGCCACCAGCAGAGAATCAGGATACGAGCAGTACTTC.

The V call is TRBV29-1, the J call TRBJ2-1, with 8 positions matching TRBD1. The CDR3 extends over 14 amino acids. V was clipped by 2 bases and J by 7 bases; unmatched bases: 7. Germline CDR1 is SQVTM and CDR2 is ANQGSEA. The DNA of the CDR3 is TGCAGCGTTGAACCCAGGACAGGGATGAATGAGCAGTTCTTC. Protein sequence: CSVEPRTGMNEQFF.

V usage is TRBV7-9 and J usage is TRBJ1-1; D gene unclear. Germline V lookup: CDR1 SEHNR, CDR2 FQNEAQ (reference sequence). This CDR3 region has 14 residues. Trimming pared 3 bases from V and 5 bases from J, leaving 13 bases between. The CDR3 nucleotides read TGTGCCAGCAGCTTTTTCGTAGGGAGAACTGAAGCTTTCTTT. Its translation: CASSFFVGRTEAFF.

J is TRBJ1-1 and V is TRBV9; D remains ambiguous. Trimming cost V 0 bases and J 3 bases, with 12 bases left between them. Germline CDR1 SGDLS, CDR2 YYNGEE. The CDR3 consists of 15 residues. CDR3 loop: CASSVGSGRDTEAFF. CDR3 DNA sequence: TGTGCCAGCAGCGTAGGGTCCGGGAGGGACACTGAAGCTTTCTTT. The full variable domain, its missing parts supplied by reference TRBV9 and TRBJ1-1, is DSGVTQTPKHLITATGQRVTLRCSPRSGDLSVYWYQQSLDQGLQFLIQYYNGEERAKGNILERFSAQQFPDLHSELNLSSLELGDSALYFCASSVGSGRDTEAFFGQGTRLTVV.

This rearrangement joins TRBV2 to TRBJ1-5, with 7 positions matching TRBD1. The CDR3 sequence is 15 residues long. V trimming: 2 bases; J trimming: 4 bases; junction bases outside the gene matches: 5. Germline V gene lookup returns CDR1 SNHLY and CDR2 FYNNEI. CDR3 residues: CASSERTGVNQPQHF. The CDR3 DNA follows: TGTGCCAGCAGTGAAAGGACAGGAGTAAATCAGCCCCAGCATTTT. Variable domain in full (rest from reference TRBV2 and TRBJ1-5): EPEVTQTPSHQVTQMGQEVILRCVPISNHLYFYWYRQILGQKVEFLVSFYNNEISEKSEIFDDQFSVERPDGSNFTLKIRSTKLEDSAMYFCASSERTGVNQPQHFGDGTRLSIL.

The V and J genes are TRBV5-1 and TRBJ1-1; 7 bases fit TRBD1. The CDR3 is 14 residues long. Unmatched junction bases numbered 4, after V lost 1 base and J lost 4 bases. Germline assignment: CDR1 SGHRS and CDR2 YFSETQ. CDR3 DNA sequence: TGCGCCAGCAGCTTGCAGCCAGGGGGCACTGAAGCTTTCTTT. Protein: CASSLQPGGTEAFF. Drawing the rest from reference TRBV5-1 and TRBJ1-1, the complete variable domain is KAGVTQTPRYLIKTRGQQVTLSCSPISGHRSVSWYQQTPGQGLQFLFEYFSETQRNKGNFPGRFSGRQFSNSRSEMNVSTLELGDSALYLCASSLQPGGTEAFFGQGTRLTVV.

The genes are TRBV6-5 and TRBJ2-4; TRBD1 agrees at 7 bases. V trimming: 4 bases; J trimming: 4 bases; junction bases outside the gene matches: 7. CDR1 is MNHEY, CDR2 SVGAGI, per germline. The CDR3 totals 15 residues. CDR3 in amino acids: CASSLQGSSKNIQYF. CDR3 coding DNA: TGTGCCAGCAGTTTACAGGGGTCCTCGAAAAACATTCAGTACTTC.

The genes are TRBV5-4 and TRBJ2-5; D may be TRBD2 (5 bases). Germline-derived CDR1 and CDR2 are SGHNT and YYREEE (reference sequence). Trimming stripped 6 bases from V and 2 bases from J, with 11 bases between. This CDR3 is built from 13 residues. The CDR3 coding sequence is TGTGCCAGCACGGAGAGGGATCAAGAGACCCAGTACTTC. Its translation is CASTERDQETQYF.

The J gene is TRBJ1-1, the V gene TRBV7-3; D is unresolved. The CDR3 is made up of 12 amino acids. V lost 3 bases, J lost 5 bases, and 7 bases lay in between. Germline assignment: CDR1 SGHTA and CDR2 FQGTGA. CDR3 region: CASSFGRTEAFF. The CDR3 DNA is TGTGCCAGCAGCTTCGGGAGGACTGAAGCTTTCTTT.

The rearrangement links TRBV30 to TRBJ2-1; 9 bases match TRBD2. V lost 3 bases and J lost 7; bases outside the gene matches: 13. Germline V gene data show CDR1 as GTSNPN and CDR2 as SVGIG (reference sequence). The length of the CDR3 is 16 residues. The CDR3 nucleotides read TGTGCCTGGAGATCTCTAGCGGGGTCGAGTAGAAATGAGCAGTTCTTC. It codes for CAWRSLAGSSRNEQFF.

The chain links TRBV7-2 to TRBJ2-7; TRBD1 matches 8 bases. The CDR3 consists of 16 residues. V was pared by 5 bases and J by 2 bases, with 11 bases of the junction left unmatched. The germline gives CDR1 SGHTA, CDR2 FQGNSA. The CDR3 spells CASSPYGTGQTYEQYF. The DNA of the CDR3 is TGTGCCAGCAGCCCGTACGGGACAGGACAAACCTACGAGCAGTACTTC.

This chain connects TRBV6-5 to TRBJ1-5, with 8 bases matching TRBD1. The length of the CDR3 is 13 residues. V dropped 8 bases and J dropped 5; count of bases not matched to a gene: 5. The germline V gene has CDR1 MNHEY and CDR2 SVGAGI. CDR3 amino acids: CASRQGTDQPQHF. In DNA form, the CDR3 reads TGTGCCAGCCGACAGGGGACCGATCAGCCCCAGCATTTT.

This clone showed up just a few times. The chain joins TRBV21-1 to TRBJ2-1; TRBD1 is taken as the D call from the table, unchecked against the DNA. TRBV21-1 is a pseudogene locus. The CDR3 has 16 amino acids. This chain's CDR3 is CASTHRRDTGGEEQFF. Written as DNA, the CDR3 is TGTGCCAGCACACACCGCCGGGACACCGGTGGAGAGGAGCAGTTCTTC.

This clone appeared a single time. The J gene is TRBJ1-4, the V gene TRBV5-1; the D is unclear. The CDR3 sequence is 15 residues long. V was shortened by 4 bases and J by 4 bases, with 14 bases between the two germline ends. CDR1 is SGHRS and CDR2 is YFSETQ in the germline V gene. Here the CDR3 reads CASSLSGFNNEKLFF. DNA for the CDR3: TGCGCCAGCAGCCTTTCGGGGTTTAATAATGAAAAACTGTTTTTT.

The rearrangement joins TRBV30 to TRBJ2-4; 8 bases agree with TRBD2. Per germline, CDR1 GTSNPN and CDR2 SVGIG (reference sequence). The ends lost 1 base at V and 6 bases at J; junction bases unmatched: 14. The CDR3 is 17 residues long. CDR3 bases: TGTGCCTGGAGTGGCAACCGGGACAACCGGGGGGGAAACATTCAGTACTTC. Its protein is CAWSGNRDNRGGNIQYF.

CDR3 DNA: TGTGCCAGCAGTTATTGGTCGGGACAGAACTCCTACGAGCAGTACTTC. Its translation is CASSYWSGQNSYEQYF. This rearrangement joins TRBV27 to TRBJ2-7; TRBD1 matches 7 bases. The CDR3 is 16 amino acids. J gave up 0 bases and V 4 bases, and 9 bases lay outside the gene matches. In germline, CDR1 is MNHEY, CDR2 SMNVEV (reference sequence).

The V call is TRBV5-1, the J call TRBJ2-5; D perhaps matches TRBD2 (6 bases). V was shortened by 0 bases and J by 1 base, with 7 bases between the two germline ends. This CDR3 is 14 amino acids long. Germline V gene sequence: CDR1 SGHRS, CDR2 YFSETQ. In DNA, the CDR3 is TGCGCCAGCAGCTTGGGTAGCGGCCAAGAGACCCAGTACTTC. This gives the protein CASSLGSGQETQYF.

As regards this clone: The germline gene is not matched at one end of the junction; a read error may be the cause. V gene TRBV3-1 (or the pseudogene TRBV3-2) combines with J gene TRBJ1-1; D is unclear. The CDR3 totals 15 residues. Germline V CDR1 and CDR2: LGHDT, YNNKEL (reference sequence). The CDR3 here is CASSHRGRGNTEAYF. CDR3 coding DNA: TGTGCCAGCAGCCACCGCGGGCGCGGGAACACTGAAGCTTACTTT.

This rearrangement joins TRBV12-5 to TRBJ2-3, with a tentative D call TRBD2 (5 bases). CDR1 LGHNT and CDR2 FRNRAP come from the germline V gene. Trimming removed 2 bases from V and 1 base from J, with 7 bases in between. This CDR3 is 14 amino acids long. The CDR3 region is CASGLRGGTDTQYF. The DNA for the CDR3 is TGTGCTAGTGGTTTGCGGGGAGGCACAGATACGCAGTATTTT.

In its sample, this clone was seen a few times. This chain joins TRBV7-9 and TRBJ1-2; D gene ambiguous. The CDR3 is 16 amino acids. In germline, CDR1 is SEHNR, CDR2 FQNEAQ (reference sequence). Trimming removed 4 bases from V and 3 bases from J, with 18 bases in between. The CDR3, as DNA: TGTGCCAGCAGCTCAACCGGCTCGGGAACCTACTATGGCTACACCTTC. This sequence encodes CASSSTGSGTYYGYTF.

The gene calls are TRBV7-2 and TRBJ1-5, with 9 bases lining up with TRBD1. CDR1 and CDR2 from the germline V gene are SGHTA and FQGNSA. Unmatched junction bases numbered 5, after V lost 4 bases and J lost 4 bases. The CDR3 contains 15 residues. The CDR3 sequence: CASSSYRGPNQPQHF. CDR3 nucleotide sequence: TGTGCCAGCAGCTCCTACAGGGGGCCGAATCAGCCCCAGCATTTT. The full variable domain, with the rest looked up from reference TRBV7-2 and TRBJ1-5, is GAGVSQSPSNKVTEKGKDVELRCDPISGHTALYWYRQSLGQGLEFLIYFQGNSAPDKSGLPSDRFSAERTGGSVSTLTIQRTQQEDSAVYLCASSSYRGPNQPQHFGDGTRLSIL.

This clone was seen only a few times. The chain uses TRBV27 and TRBJ2-3; 7 bases align to TRBD1. The CDR3 sequence is 18 residues long. Germline CDR1 is MNHEY and CDR2 is SMNVEV (reference sequence). J was trimmed by 2 bases and V by 5 bases; bases with no gene match: 16. This chain's CDR3 is CASSPHPPTGHFTDTQYF. CDR3 in DNA: TGTGCCAGCAGTCCGCACCCTCCGACAGGGCATTTCACAGATACGCAGTATTTT.

This clone has just one count. The V call is TRBV5-1, the J call TRBJ2-7; 8 bases line up with TRBD2. The CDR3 loop spans 15 amino acids. With 0 bases clipped from V and 0 bases from J, the junction kept 2 bases outside the gene matches. Germline V CDR1 and CDR2: SGHRS, YFSETQ. CDR3 residues: CASSLGGTSSYEQYF. In DNA form, the CDR3 reads TGCGCCAGCAGCTTGGGGGGGACTAGCTCCTACGAGCAGTACTTC.

The V gene is TRBV7-9, the J gene TRBJ2-3, with 8 bases identical to TRBD1. The germline CDR1 and CDR2 sequences are SEHNR and FQNEAQ (reference sequence). The length of the CDR3 is 16 residues. After removal of 5 bases from V and 0 bases from J, the junction contained 7 bases not matched to a gene. CDR3 coding DNA: TGTGCCAGCAGCCCAGGGGGCGGGGCTAGCACAGATACGCAGTATTTT. Translating it yields CASSPGGGASTDTQYF.

The V and J genes are TRBV21-1 and TRBJ1-4; the table's D call TRBD1 went unverified against the DNA. TRBV21-1 is recorded as a pseudogene. There are 13 residues in the CDR3. The CDR3 sequence: CASSRGTHEKLFF. CDR3 nucleotides: TGTGCCAGCAGCAGGGGCACCCATGAAAAACTGTTTTTT.